This is a list of T cell receptor beta chains from one sample in a study of identical twins. TCRdb reanalysed the 5' RACE reads using MiXCR and keeps one entry per CDR3 protein. The profile covers 400,000 to 650,000 distinct CDR3 sequences, with roughly a fifth appearing a single time and about 0.99% taken by the ten largest. These data were also filed under a second study, of T cells expressing NK-cell markers.

The sample taken for sequencing was CD4+ T cells sorted from blood. These receptors were collected from a woman under 30 in good health. Each CDR3 is given with its conserved first and last residue. D genes are given only for firm matches. Expanded clones are given a class, and other clones once, few, many or no size at all.

d_gene: -
j_gene: TRBJ1-5
v_gene: TRBV12-3/TRBV12-4
abundance: many
CDR3nt: TGTGCCAGCAGTTTTTTGGGAGGCAATCAGCCCCAGCATTTT
CDR3aa: CASSFLGGNQPQHF

d_gene: -
j_gene: TRBJ1-2
v_gene: TRBV12-3/TRBV12-4
abundance: -
CDR3nt: TGTGCCAGCAAGCAGGGTGGGGATGGCTACACCTTC
CDR3aa: CASKQGGDGYTF

d_gene: TRBD1
j_gene: TRBJ1-1
v_gene: TRBV5-1
abundance: -
CDR3nt: TGCGCCAGCAGCTGGACAGGGAGGGGCACTGAAGCTTTCTTT
CDR3aa: CASSWTGRGTEAFF

d_gene: -
j_gene: TRBJ2-1
v_gene: TRBV12-3/TRBV12-4
abundance: many
CDR3nt: TGTGCCAGCAGTCCTCCGACCCGGGGATACAATGAGCAGTTCTTC
CDR3aa: CASSPPTRGYNEQFF

d_gene: -
j_gene: TRBJ2-1
v_gene: TRBV5-1
abundance: many
CDR3nt: TGCGCCAGCAGTCGGGGGTACAATTACAATGAGCAGTTCTTC
CDR3aa: CASSRGYNYNEQFF

d_gene: -
j_gene: TRBJ2-1
v_gene: TRBV5-1
abundance: many
CDR3nt: TGCGCCAGCAAAACGGACTCAGCCGGGGTCTTTGAGCAGTTCTTC
CDR3aa: CASKTDSAGVFEQFF

d_gene: -
j_gene: TRBJ1-1
v_gene: TRBV5-1
abundance: -
CDR3nt: TGCGCCAGCAGCTCAAGGACAGCGGACACTGAAGCTTTCTTT
CDR3aa: CASSSRTADTEAFF

d_gene: -
j_gene: TRBJ2-1
v_gene: TRBV5-1
abundance: -
CDR3nt: TGCGCCAGCAGCCCCCCCGGGAAAGAGCAGTTCTTC
CDR3aa: CASSPPGKEQFF

d_gene: -
j_gene: TRBJ2-3
v_gene: TRBV12-3/TRBV12-4
abundance: medium-sized
CDR3nt: TGTGCCAGCAGTAACAGGTTAATTGAATATTTT
CDR3aa: CASSNRLIEYF

d_gene: -
j_gene: TRBJ1-2
v_gene: TRBV7-9
abundance: few
CDR3nt: TGTGCCAGCAGCTTAAGGCAGGGGATAGACTATGGCTACACCTTC
CDR3aa: CASSLRQGIDYGYTF

d_gene: TRBD2
j_gene: TRBJ2-7
v_gene: TRBV20-1
abundance: -
CDR3nt: TGCAGTGCTTTAGTAGCGGGTACCTACGAGCAGTACTTC
CDR3aa: CSALVAGTYEQYF

d_gene: TRBD1
j_gene: TRBJ2-3
v_gene: TRBV27
abundance: -
CDR3nt: TGTGCCAGCAGTCGACAGGGAAGGCCAGATACGCAGTATTTT
CDR3aa: CASSRQGRPDTQYF

d_gene: -
j_gene: TRBJ2-7
v_gene: TRBV7-9
abundance: few
CDR3nt: TGTGCCAGCAGCTACCGGGACGGCTCTCTATTCGAGCAGTACTTC
CDR3aa: CASSYRDGSLFEQYF

d_gene: -
j_gene: TRBJ2-1
v_gene: TRBV20-1
abundance: few
CDR3nt: TGCAGTGCTAGGGTGGGGTACAATGAGCAGTTCTTC
CDR3aa: CSARVGYNEQFF

d_gene: -
j_gene: TRBJ1-4
v_gene: TRBV9
abundance: -
CDR3nt: TGTGCCAGCAGCGTAGGAGGGAGGGCGAGTAATGAAAAACTGTTTTTT
CDR3aa: CASSVGGRASNEKLFF

d_gene: -
j_gene: TRBJ2-7
v_gene: TRBV20-1
abundance: -
CDR3nt: TGCAGTGCTACGGACCCCAGCGGCTCCTACGAGCAGTACTTC
CDR3aa: CSATDPSGSYEQYF

d_gene: TRBD1
j_gene: TRBJ2-3
v_gene: TRBV9
abundance: many
CDR3nt: TGTGCCAGCGGGGACAGTAGCACAGATACGCAGTATTTT
CDR3aa: CASGDSSTDTQYF

d_gene: -
j_gene: TRBJ1-2
v_gene: TRBV7-9
abundance: -
CDR3nt: TGTGCCAGCAGCCCCAGAGAAGTCTATGGCTACACCTTC
CDR3aa: CASSPREVYGYTF

d_gene: -
j_gene: TRBJ2-6
v_gene: TRBV5-1
abundance: few
CDR3nt: TGCGCCAGCAGCTTGTCATCGTGGGGGACTGCTGGGGCCAACGTCCTGACTTTC
CDR3aa: CASSLSSWGTAGANVLTF

d_gene: -
j_gene: TRBJ2-1
v_gene: TRBV12-3/TRBV12-4
abundance: -
CDR3nt: TGTGCCAGCAGTGGGGGGCCAACCTACAATGAGCAGTTCTTC
CDR3aa: CASSGGPTYNEQFF

d_gene: TRBD2
j_gene: TRBJ2-1
v_gene: TRBV20-1
abundance: many
CDR3nt: TGCAGTGCTAGATCGCTAGCGGGAGTAACTTACAATGAGCAGTTCTTC
CDR3aa: CSARSLAGVTYNEQFF

d_gene: -
j_gene: TRBJ2-2
v_gene: TRBV25-1
abundance: -
CDR3nt: TGTGCCAGCCTTCCGGGGCAGCCTACCGGGGAGCTGTTTTTT
CDR3aa: CASLPGQPTGELFF

d_gene: -
j_gene: TRBJ1-2
v_gene: TRBV9
abundance: -
CDR3nt: TGTGCCAGCAGCGAGCGGGGGCTGGGCTATGGCTACACCTTC
CDR3aa: CASSERGLGYGYTF

d_gene: -
j_gene: TRBJ1-6
v_gene: TRBV15
abundance: -
CDR3nt: TGTGCCACCAGCACAAGGACCGGACCCAATTCACCCCTCCACTTT
CDR3aa: CATSTRTGPNSPLHF

d_gene: TRBD2
j_gene: TRBJ2-1
v_gene: TRBV7-9
abundance: -
CDR3nt: TGTGCCAGCAGCTCACATTCGATGCTAGCGGGTTACAATGAGCAGTTCTTC
CDR3aa: CASSSHSMLAGYNEQFF

d_gene: -
j_gene: TRBJ1-5
v_gene: TRBV28
abundance: few
CDR3nt: TGTGCCAGCATGGACCGGAGAAGCAATCAGCCCCAGCATTTT
CDR3aa: CASMDRRSNQPQHF

d_gene: TRBD1
j_gene: TRBJ2-5
v_gene: TRBV11-2
abundance: -
CDR3nt: TGTGCCAGCAGCGGATTTAGGGGGCGCGGGGAGACCCAGTACTTC
CDR3aa: CASSGFRGRGETQYF

d_gene: -
j_gene: TRBJ2-4
v_gene: TRBV28
abundance: -
CDR3nt: TGTGCCAGCAGCTCGGGCGGGGAAGCCAAAAACATTCAGTACTTC
CDR3aa: CASSSGGEAKNIQYF

d_gene: TRBD2
j_gene: TRBJ2-5
v_gene: TRBV5-1
abundance: few
CDR3nt: TGCGCCAGCAGCTTGGCTACGGCGGGGGGTCAAGAGACCCAGTACTTC
CDR3aa: CASSLATAGGQETQYF

d_gene: -
j_gene: TRBJ2-7
v_gene: TRBV9
abundance: few
CDR3nt: TGTGCCAGCAAACTGAAGGGGAGCTACGAGCAGTACTTC
CDR3aa: CASKLKGSYEQYF

d_gene: -
j_gene: TRBJ1-5
v_gene: TRBV10-3
abundance: few
CDR3nt: TGTGCCATCAGTGAGTACGACAGCAATCAGCCCCAGCATTTT
CDR3aa: CAISEYDSNQPQHF

d_gene: TRBD1
j_gene: TRBJ1-1
v_gene: TRBV5-1
abundance: many
CDR3nt: TGCGCCAGCAGCTTGGCCAGGGGGGCTGAAGCTTTCTTT
CDR3aa: CASSLARGAEAFF

d_gene: -
j_gene: TRBJ2-1
v_gene: TRBV6-5
abundance: -
CDR3nt: TGTGCCAGCAGTTACGCCGGGTCCACGAGACTGGGTGAGCAGTTCTTC
CDR3aa: CASSYAGSTRLGEQFF

d_gene: TRBD2
j_gene: TRBJ2-7
v_gene: TRBV5-1
abundance: many
CDR3nt: TGCGCCAGCAGCTTGTCGGCTAGCGGGAGTGACGAGCAGTACTTC
CDR3aa: CASSLSASGSDEQYF

d_gene: -
j_gene: TRBJ1-2
v_gene: TRBV7-2
abundance: -
CDR3nt: TGTGCCAGCACCGTTACTAGGATGGGTGGCTACACCTTC
CDR3aa: CASTVTRMGGYTF

d_gene: TRBD1
j_gene: TRBJ1-2
v_gene: TRBV9
abundance: -
CDR3nt: TGTGCCAGCAGCGTAACGCAGGGGGCGCTTGGCTACACCTTC
CDR3aa: CASSVTQGALGYTF

d_gene: -
j_gene: TRBJ1-2
v_gene: TRBV6-5
abundance: many
CDR3nt: TGTGCCAGCAGTTACCTGGGTCAGGGAGGCTACACCTTC
CDR3aa: CASSYLGQGGYTF

d_gene: -
j_gene: TRBJ2-3
v_gene: TRBV9
abundance: few
CDR3nt: TGTGCCAGCAGCATCCGGACTGATGCACGGGGAACGCAGTATTTT
CDR3aa: CASSIRTDARGTQYF

d_gene: -
j_gene: TRBJ2-1
v_gene: TRBV20-1
abundance: few
CDR3nt: TGCAGTGCTAGCGGGCAGGGTAGCGATGAGCAGTTCTTC
CDR3aa: CSASGQGSDEQFF

d_gene: TRBD2
j_gene: TRBJ2-1
v_gene: TRBV5-1
abundance: -
CDR3nt: TGCGCCAGCAGTCGACCGGGACTAGAGGGGAGGAATGAGCAGTTCTTC
CDR3aa: CASSRPGLEGRNEQFF

d_gene: -
j_gene: TRBJ1-2
v_gene: TRBV6-1
abundance: -
CDR3nt: TGTGCCAGCGTCCGGGATGGAAAATATGGCTACACCTTC
CDR3aa: CASVRDGKYGYTF